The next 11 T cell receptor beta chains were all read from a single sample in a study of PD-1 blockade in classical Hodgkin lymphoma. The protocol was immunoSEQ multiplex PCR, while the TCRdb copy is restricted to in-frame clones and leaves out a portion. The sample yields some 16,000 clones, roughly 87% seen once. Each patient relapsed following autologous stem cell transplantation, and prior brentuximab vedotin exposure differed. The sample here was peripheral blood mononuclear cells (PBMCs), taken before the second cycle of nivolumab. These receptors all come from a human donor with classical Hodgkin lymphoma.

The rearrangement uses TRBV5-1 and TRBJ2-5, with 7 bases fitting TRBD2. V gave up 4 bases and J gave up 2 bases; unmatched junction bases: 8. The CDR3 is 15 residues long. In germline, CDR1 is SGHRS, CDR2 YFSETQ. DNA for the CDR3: TGCGCCAGCAGCCCAATGGGGGGGAGGCAAGAGACCCAGTACTTC. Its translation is CASSPMGGRQETQYF.

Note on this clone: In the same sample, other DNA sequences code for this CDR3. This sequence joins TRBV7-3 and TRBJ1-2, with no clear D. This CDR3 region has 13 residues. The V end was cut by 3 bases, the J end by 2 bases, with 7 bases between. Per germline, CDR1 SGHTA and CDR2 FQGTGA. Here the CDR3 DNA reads TGTGCCAGCAGCTTGACCGCAAACTATGGCTACACCTTC. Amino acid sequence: CASSLTANYGYTF.

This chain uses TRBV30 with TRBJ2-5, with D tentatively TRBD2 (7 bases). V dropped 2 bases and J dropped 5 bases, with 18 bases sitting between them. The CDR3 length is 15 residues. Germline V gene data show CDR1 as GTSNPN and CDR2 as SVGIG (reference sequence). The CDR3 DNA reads TGTGCCTGGAGTCCCTTAGGGGGGGCGAGGGAGACCCAGTACTTC. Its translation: CAWSPLGGARETQYF. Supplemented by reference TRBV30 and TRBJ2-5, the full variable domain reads SQTIHQWPATLVQPVGSPLSLECTVEGTSNPNLYWYRQAAGRGLQLLFYSVGIGQISSEVPQNLSASRPQDRQFILSSKKLLLSDSGFYLCAWSPLGGARETQYFGPGTRLLVL.

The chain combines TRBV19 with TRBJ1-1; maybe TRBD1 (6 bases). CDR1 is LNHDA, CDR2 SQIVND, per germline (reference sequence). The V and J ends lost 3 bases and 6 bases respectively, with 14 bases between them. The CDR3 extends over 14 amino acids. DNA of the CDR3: TGTGCCAGTAGTATGGTCTTCAAGGGGGCTGAAGCTTTCTTT. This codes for CASSMVFKGAEAFF.

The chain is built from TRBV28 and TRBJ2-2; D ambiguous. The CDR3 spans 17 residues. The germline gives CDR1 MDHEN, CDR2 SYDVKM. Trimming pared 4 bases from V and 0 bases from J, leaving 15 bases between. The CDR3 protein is CASSYAGQDPNTGELFF. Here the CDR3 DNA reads TGTGCCAGCAGTTATGCCGGGCAGGACCCGAACACCGGGGAGCTGTTTTTT.

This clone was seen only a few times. The CDR3 DNA is TGTGCCAGTAGTATAATAGCAGAGAACACCGGGGAGCTGTTTTTT. Amino acids: CASSIIAENTGELFF. J is TRBJ2-2 and V is TRBV19; D is undetermined. CDR3 length equals 15 residues. Trimming cost V 2 bases and J 1 base, with 8 bases left between them. CDR1 is LNHDA and CDR2 is SQIVND in the germline V gene (reference sequence).

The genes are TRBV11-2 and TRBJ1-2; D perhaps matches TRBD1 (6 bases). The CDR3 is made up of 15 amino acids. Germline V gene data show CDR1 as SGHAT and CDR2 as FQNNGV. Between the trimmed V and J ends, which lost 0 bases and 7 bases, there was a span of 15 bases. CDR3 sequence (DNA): TGTGCCAGCAGCTTAGACCGGCTCCACAGGGCTGGCTACACCTTC. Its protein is CASSLDRLHRAGYTF.

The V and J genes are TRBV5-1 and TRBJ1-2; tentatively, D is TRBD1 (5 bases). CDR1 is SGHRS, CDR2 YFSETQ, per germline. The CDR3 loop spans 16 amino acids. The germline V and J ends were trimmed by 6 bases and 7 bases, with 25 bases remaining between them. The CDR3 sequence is CASNQNPGTLEGGYTF. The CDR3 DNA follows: TGCGCCAGCAACCAGAATCCCGGGACCTTAGAAGGTGGCTACACCTTC.

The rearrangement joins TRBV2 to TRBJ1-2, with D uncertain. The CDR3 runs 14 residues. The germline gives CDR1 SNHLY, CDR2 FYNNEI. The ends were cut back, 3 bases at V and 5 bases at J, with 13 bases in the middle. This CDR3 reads CASSELPDPYGYTF. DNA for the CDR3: TGTGCCAGCAGTGAGCTCCCCGACCCATATGGCTACACCTTC.

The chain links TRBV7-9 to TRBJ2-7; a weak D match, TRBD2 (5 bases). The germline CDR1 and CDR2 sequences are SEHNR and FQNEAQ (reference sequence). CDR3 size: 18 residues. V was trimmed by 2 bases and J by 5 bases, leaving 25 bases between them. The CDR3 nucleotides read TGTGCCAGCAGCTTAAGTGGGGTGTGGGCCGGAGGTGCCCACGAGCAGTACTTC. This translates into CASSLSGVWAGGAHEQYF.

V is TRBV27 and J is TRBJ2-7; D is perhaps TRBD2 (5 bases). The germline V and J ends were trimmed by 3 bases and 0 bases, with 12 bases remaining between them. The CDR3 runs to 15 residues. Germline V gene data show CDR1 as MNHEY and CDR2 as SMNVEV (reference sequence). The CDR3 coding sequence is TGTGCCAGCAGTTTGGCGGGCCCCTTCTCCTACGAGCAGTACTTC. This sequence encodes CASSLAGPFSYEQYF.